Below, 14 T cell receptor beta chains from the same sample are listed, as sequenced in a study of sequential checkpoint blockade in melanoma. TCRdb's copy holds only in-frame clones and misses some; the assay was immunoSEQ multiplex PCR. Among more than 10,000 clones, over 20% were seen once, and the ten largest hold approximately 6.6%. Noted treatment: randomized to nivolumab then ipilimumab (arm A) or the reverse (arm B). The sample was tumor tissue (inferred from file names), taken from a patient given nivolumab and ipilimumab in sequence. These receptors came from a human donor with melanoma.

The rearrangement links TRBV7-6 to TRBJ1-1; D gene ambiguous. Germline V gives CDR1 SGHVS, CDR2 FNYEAQ. V gave up 5 bases and J gave up 4 bases, with 14 bases separating them. The CDR3 has 14 amino acids. CDR3 nucleotide sequence: TGTGCCAGCAGCCCAGACCCGACGGGCACTGAAGCTTTCTTT. It yields the protein CASSPDPTGTEAFF.

A few counts support this clone. This chain uses TRBV4-1 with TRBJ2-7; 8 nucleotides match TRBD1. This CDR3 contains 18 residues. Germline trimming cut 0 bases from V and 6 bases from J; bases unmatched to any gene: 16. Looked up from germline, CDR1 is MGHRA and CDR2 is YSYEKL. Here the CDR3 reads CASSQEGTGFEGRSEQYF. The DNA of the CDR3 is TGCGCCAGCAGCCAAGAGGGGACAGGTTTCGAGGGGCGGTCCGAGCAGTACTTC.

For the CDR3, the DNA is TGTGCCAGCACCGATGGGGTTTCCCAGCATTTT. Its translation: CASTDGVSQHF. The rearrangement links TRBV6-7 to TRBJ1-5; D uncertain. TRBV6-7 is an open reading frame whose function is uncertain. V was shortened by 7 bases and J by 11 bases, with 12 bases between the two germline ends. The CDR3 sequence is 11 residues long.

This clone was detected ten times or more. V and J are TRBV11-3 and TRBJ2-6; D is unclear. Deletions cut 2 bases from V and 1 base from J, with 6 bases between. The germline V gene encodes CDR1 SGHNT and CDR2 YENEEA. The CDR3 length is 15 residues. The CDR3 is CASSLMGSGANVLTF. The CDR3 bases are TGTGCCAGCAGCTTAATGGGGTCTGGGGCCAACGTCCTGACTTTC.

This clone was found a few times. The chain carries TRBV28 and TRBJ1-5, with D possibly being TRBD1 (5 bases). This CDR3 comprises 13 residues. Germline values: CDR1 MDHEN, CDR2 SYDVKM. Deletions cut 6 bases from V and 7 bases from J, with 13 bases between. The CDR3 sequence: CASSSGLRQPQHF. The CDR3 bases are TGTGCCAGCAGCTCAGGGTTGCGACAGCCCCAGCATTTT. Based on the CDR3 plus reference TRBV28 and TRBJ1-5, the full variable domain is DVKVTQSSRYLVKRTGEKVFLECVQDMDHENMFWYRQDPGLGLRLIYFSYDVKMKEKGDIPEGYSVSREKKERFSLILESASTNQTSMYLCASSSGLRQPQHFGDGTRLSIL.

The CDR3: CASSLWSRGKYGYTF. The CDR3 coding sequence is TGTGCCAGCAGTTTATGGAGCAGGGGGAAGTATGGCTACACCTTC. This chain uses TRBV28 with TRBJ1-2, with 7 bases matching TRBD1. The CDR3 runs 15 residues. Germline V gene data show CDR1 as MDHEN and CDR2 as SYDVKM. With 0 bases clipped from V and 5 bases from J, the junction kept 6 bases outside the gene matches.

This clone appeared a few times. V and J are TRBV6-8 and TRBJ2-7; 9 bases match TRBD1. CDR1 and CDR2 (germline): MNHGY, SAAAGT. The junction had 1 base not matched to a gene; V was cut back by 6 bases and J by 4 bases. The CDR3 is 12 amino acids. DNA for the CDR3: TGTGCCAGCAGGGACAGGGGTTACGAGCAGTACTTC. Protein product: CASRDRGYEQYF.

The sample holds a few counts of this clone. The chain carries TRBV11-3 and TRBJ2-5; D is undetermined. The CDR3 runs to 17 residues. The germline V and J ends were trimmed by 5 bases and 2 bases, with 21 bases remaining between them. Germline V lookup: CDR1 SGHNT, CDR2 YENEEA. CDR3 residues: CASSQRPRVDAQETQYF. CDR3 DNA sequence: TGTGCCAGCAGCCAAAGACCTAGAGTGGATGCTCAAGAGACCCAGTACTTC.

This clone was seen a handful of times. The chain employs TRBV19 and TRBJ1-1, with D perhaps matching TRBD1 (6 bases). Germline CDR1 reads LNHDA; CDR2 reads SQIVND (reference sequence). The V end was cut by 5 bases, the J end by 0 bases, with 13 bases between. The CDR3 sequence is 15 residues long. In nucleotides, the CDR3 is TGTGCCAGTAGTTTGTCCGGGACAATGAACACTGAAGCTTTCTTT. It specifies CASSLSGTMNTEAFF. Drawing the rest from reference TRBV19 and TRBJ1-1, the complete variable domain is DGGITQSPKYLFRKEGQNVTLSCEQNLNHDAMYWYRQDPGQGLRLIYYSQIVNDFQKGDIAEGYSVSREKKESFPLTVTSAQKNPTAFYLCASSLSGTMNTEAFFGQGTRLTVV.

This clone was detected only a few times. The chain carries TRBV19 and TRBJ1-4; no firm D call. V dropped 5 bases and J dropped 3 bases, with 13 bases sitting between them. The germline V gene encodes CDR1 LNHDA and CDR2 SQIVND (reference sequence). The CDR3 runs 15 residues. This chain's CDR3 is CASSVQPHANEKLFF. The DNA for the CDR3 is TGTGCCAGTAGTGTACAGCCCCATGCTAATGAAAAACTGTTTTTT.

The chain couples TRBV11-3 to TRBJ1-5; maybe TRBD1 (6 bases). Germline lookup yields CDR1 SGHNT and CDR2 YENEEA. The CDR3 runs to 14 residues. The V and J ends lost 5 bases and 9 bases respectively, with 17 bases between them. For the CDR3, the DNA is TGTGCCAGCAGCCCCGGACAGAGCTGGTGGCCCCAGCATTTT. It is translated as CASSPGQSWWPQHF.

The chain is built from TRBV10-1 and TRBJ1-1; no firm D call. Trimming left V 6 bases short and J 3 bases short, with 8 bases between. This CDR3 spans 12 amino acids. Germline values: CDR1 WNHNN, CDR2 SYGVQD (reference sequence). Here the CDR3 DNA reads TGCGCCAGCAGCGTTGGGGACACTGAAGCTTTCTTT. Protein product: CASSVGDTEAFF.

In this sample, this clone turned up a few times. The rearrangement links TRBV6-8 to TRBJ2-3; possibly TRBD1 for D (6 bases). The CDR3 sequence is 16 residues long. The germline V gene has CDR1 MNHGY and CDR2 SAAAGT. V was cut by 7 bases and J by 2 bases, with 19 bases left in between. Written as DNA, the CDR3 is TGTGCCAGCACCTACCCCCAGGGGAAGGTCACAGATACGCAGTATTTT. Protein product: CASTYPQGKVTDTQYF.

The CDR3 region is CASSTSGGGETQYF. CDR3 bases: TGCGCCAGCAGTACTAGCGGGGGCGGGGAGACCCAGTACTTC. The chain combines TRBV10-1 with TRBJ2-5; TRBD2 agrees at 11 bases. The CDR3 has 14 amino acids. J was trimmed by 5 bases and V by 5 bases; bases with no gene match: 4. Germline CDR1 reads WNHNN; CDR2 reads SYGVQD (reference sequence).